This is a list of T cell receptor beta chains from one sample in a study of T-cell reconstitution after alpha-beta-depleted transplantation in children. A single record per CDR3 protein comes from TCRdb applying MiXCR to the PCR reads. This table holds 450,000 to 600,000 distinct CDR3 sequences, about 11% found once. Sequenced material: PBMCs, taken before TCRalphabeta/CD19-depleted stem cell transplant. Source of these receptors: a child between 2 and 9 years old with inherited bone marrow failure, due to receive a stem cell transplant. Both conserved end residues are part of each CDR3. Each record gives: clone size, V gene, D gene, J gene, CDR3 DNA, CDR3 protein. D genes are given only for firm matches. The size of a clone is reported for some rows only, either as once, few or many, or as a class for expanded clones.

many	TRBV7-2	-	TRBJ1-5	TGTGCCAGCAGCATAGGGGCAGGGGACCAGCCCCAGCATTTT	CASSIGAGDQPQHF
-	TRBV7-2	-	TRBJ2-1	TGTGCCAGCAGCTGGACTTCCCTGAATGAGCAGTTCTTC	CASSWTSLNEQFF
-	TRBV2	-	TRBJ2-2	TGTGCCAGCAGTGAAGCGCTTCAAGGTCTAGGGGGGACCGGGGAGCTGTTTTTT	CASSEALQGLGGTGELFF
many	TRBV29-1	TRBD1	TRBJ2-7	TGCAGCGTTGGTTGGACAGGGGGCCGAGAGCAGTACTTC	CSVGWTGGREQYF
many	TRBV12-3/TRBV12-4	-	TRBJ2-5	TGTGCCAGCAGGGAAAGCGAGACCCAGTACTTC	CASRESETQYF
few	TRBV4-2	TRBD1	TRBJ1-2	TGTGCCAGCAGCCAAGGGGACAGCTATGGCTACACCTTC	CASSQGDSYGYTF
-	TRBV19	TRBD2	TRBJ2-3	TGTGCCAGTAGTATGGGAAGCGGGACCTACACAGATACGCAGTATTTT	CASSMGSGTYTDTQYF
many	TRBV20-1	TRBD2	TRBJ2-1	TGCAGTGCCGTTAGCGGGAGGTTTTACAATGAGCAGTTCTTC	CSAVSGRFYNEQFF
many	TRBV27	TRBD2	TRBJ2-5	TGTGCCAGCAGTCGCCGTTTAGGGCCCCAACTAGCGGGAGTAACGGAGACCCAGTACTTC	CASSRRLGPQLAGVTETQYF
many	TRBV12-3/TRBV12-4	-	TRBJ2-2	TGTGCCAGCGGGGAAGGGCGGGAAAACACCGGGGAGCTGTTTTTT	CASGEGRENTGELFF
many	TRBV29-1	-	TRBJ1-1	TGCAGCGTTGTTGGACAGAGATTCGCTGAAGCTTTCTTT	CSVVGQRFAEAFF
-	TRBV30	TRBD1	TRBJ2-5	TGTGCCTGGAGTACCGGGACAGGGGTAGCGGAGACCCAGTACTTC	CAWSTGTGVAETQYF
-	TRBV5-1	TRBD2	TRBJ2-7	TGCGCCAGCAGCCCCGGACTAACGGGAGGGCCCTCGTACGAGCAGTACTTC	CASSPGLTGGPSYEQYF
few	TRBV7-9	-	TRBJ1-2	TGTGCCAGCAGCTGGGGAGTTTCGAACTATGGCTACACCTTC	CASSWGVSNYGYTF
many	TRBV6-5	-	TRBJ1-2	TGTGCCAGCAGTTACTCGAGTAGGGACATCTATGGCTACACCTTC	CASSYSSRDIYGYTF
many	TRBV20-1	-	TRBJ2-7	TGCAGTGCTAGAGATTTGCGGAGGAGCTCCTACGAGCAGTACTTC	CSARDLRRSSYEQYF
many	TRBV6-5	-	TRBJ2-7	TGTGCCAGCAGTTACTCCACCGGGACATCGGCCTACGAGCAGTACTTC	CASSYSTGTSAYEQYF
many	TRBV5-4	-	TRBJ2-7	TGTGCCAGCAGCTTGGCCCAGGGTAACGAGCAGTACTTC	CASSLAQGNEQYF
many	TRBV12-3/TRBV12-4	-	TRBJ1-1	TGTGCCAGCACGTTGGGATGGTTGAACACTGAAGCTTTCTTT	CASTLGWLNTEAFF
many	TRBV15	TRBD2	TRBJ2-7	TGTGCCACCAGCAGTACTAGCGGGAGGTTCTACGAGCAGTACTTC	CATSSTSGRFYEQYF
-	TRBV30	TRBD2	TRBJ2-1	TGTGCCTGGAGCAACGGACTAGCGGGAGTAAAGTTCTTC	CAWSNGLAGVKFF
many	TRBV6-5	-	TRBJ1-5	TGTGCCAGCAGTTACGCGGCAGGACGCAATCAGCCCCAGCATTTT	CASSYAAGRNQPQHF
many	TRBV20-1	TRBD1	TRBJ1-1	TGCAGTGCTAGAAAGGGGGCGAGTCTCACTGAAGCTTTCTTT	CSARKGASLTEAFF
few	TRBV20-1	TRBD2	TRBJ2-7	TGCAGTGCCATAATCGGCTCTAGCGGTTACGAGCAGTACTTC	CSAIIGSSGYEQYF
many	TRBV5-1	-	TRBJ2-5	TGCGCCAGCAGCTTGGTTGGGACCCTCCAAGAGACCCAGTACTTC	CASSLVGTLQETQYF
-	TRBV12-3/TRBV12-4	-	TRBJ2-7	TGTGTCAGCAGTTTTATGGCGGATAGCTCCTACGAGCAGTACTTC	CVSSFMADSSYEQYF
-	TRBV27	-	TRBJ1-2	TGTGCCAGCAGACGGACCCTGCTGAATGGCTACACCTTC	CASRRTLLNGYTF
many	TRBV12-3/TRBV12-4	-	TRBJ2-1	TGTGCCAGCAGTTTAGTTTCCAGCGTCGATGAGCAGTTCTTC	CASSLVSSVDEQFF